This is a list of T cell receptor beta chains from one sample in a study of T cell repertoires in cytomegalovirus infection. One entry per CDR3 protein, called by TCRdb with MiXCR from the reads. The sample yields some 230,000 distinct CDR3 sequences, 22% seen once. The specimen sequenced was CD8+ T cells from PBMCs. The source is a human donor in good health (CMV status not recorded). Some clones in this sample may be carry-over from other donors' samples. The CDR3 runs from the conserved cysteine through the conserved F or W. Each record gives: V gene, J gene, clone size, CDR3 protein. Part of the rows lack a size; the others show once, few, many or a class for expanded clones.

V: TRBV27; J: TRBJ2-5; size: NA; CDR3: CASSLSGTFQETQYF
V: TRBV7-6; J: TRBJ2-1; size: many; CDR3: CASSLAAGGYNEQFF
V: TRBV28; J: TRBJ1-6; size: NA; CDR3: CASTEAGGAPLHF
V: TRBV19; J: TRBJ2-7; size: many; CDR3: CASRNSRDSYEQYF
V: TRBV7-9; J: TRBJ1-5; size: many; CDR3: CASSPLIGGTQPQHF
V: TRBV24-1; J: TRBJ1-2; size: NA; CDR3: CATSDSTGNYGYTF
V: TRBV5-5; J: TRBJ1-3; size: NA; CDR3: CASSLGQYSGNTIYF
V: TRBV19; J: TRBJ1-2; size: few; CDR3: CASSMRGGFAGYTF
V: TRBV7-9; J: TRBJ2-1; size: few; CDR3: CASSPPGGPLDEQFF
V: TRBV11-1; J: TRBJ2-5; size: few; CDR3: CASSPLRGIQETQYF
V: TRBV20-1; J: TRBJ2-4; size: NA; CDR3: CSAELAGAAKNIQYF
V: TRBV5-4; J: TRBJ2-7; size: NA; CDR3: CASSSGLDSSYEQYF
V: TRBV13; J: TRBJ2-2; size: NA; CDR3: CASSPGQTLNTGELFF
V: TRBV18; J: TRBJ1-2; size: NA; CDR3: CASSPLPRIYGYTF
V: TRBV18; J: TRBJ2-3; size: few; CDR3: CASSPRTSGGGTDTQYF
V: TRBV20-1; J: TRBJ2-1; size: few; CDR3: CSATDSGSYNEQFF
V: TRBV14; J: TRBJ2-7; size: many; CDR3: CASSQEEALPYEQYF
V: TRBV19; J: TRBJ2-7; size: NA; CDR3: CVSSYGGTYEQYF
V: TRBV7-6; J: TRBJ2-5; size: many; CDR3: CASSPSRSAQYF
V: TRBV7-9; J: TRBJ2-5; size: NA; CDR3: CASSAPWTSEGETQYF
V: TRBV19; J: TRBJ2-2; size: many; CDR3: CASSITGGSGELFF
V: TRBV7-9; J: TRBJ2-5; size: few; CDR3: CASSAGLGKETQYF
V: TRBV11-2; J: TRBJ2-1; size: NA; CDR3: CASRHTGRNEQFF